The T cell receptor beta chain under discussion was sequenced for a study of shared clonotypes between healthy human individuals. Naive CD8 cells, CD45RO-negative and positively selected for CCR7, excluded terminally differentiated effector memory CD45RA+ cells. Profiled with immunoSEQ multiplex PCR; TCRdb holds only in-frame clones, not every one. The data show around 620,000 clones, with approximately 96% seen just once and 0.11% held by the top ten. V lost 4 bases and J lost 0; bases outside the gene matches: 3. The CDR3 is 15 amino acids. Germline CDR1 LNHDA, CDR2 SQIVND (reference sequence). The sequence came from a woman in her twenties or thirties in good health. The V gene is TRBV19, the J gene TRBJ2-1, with 7 bases matching TRBD2. The specimen sequenced was naive CD8+ T cells sorted from blood. Here the CDR3 reads CASSTTGGSYNEQFF. CDR3 bases: TGTGCCAGTAGTACCACGGGAGGCTCCTACAATGAGCAGTTCTTC.